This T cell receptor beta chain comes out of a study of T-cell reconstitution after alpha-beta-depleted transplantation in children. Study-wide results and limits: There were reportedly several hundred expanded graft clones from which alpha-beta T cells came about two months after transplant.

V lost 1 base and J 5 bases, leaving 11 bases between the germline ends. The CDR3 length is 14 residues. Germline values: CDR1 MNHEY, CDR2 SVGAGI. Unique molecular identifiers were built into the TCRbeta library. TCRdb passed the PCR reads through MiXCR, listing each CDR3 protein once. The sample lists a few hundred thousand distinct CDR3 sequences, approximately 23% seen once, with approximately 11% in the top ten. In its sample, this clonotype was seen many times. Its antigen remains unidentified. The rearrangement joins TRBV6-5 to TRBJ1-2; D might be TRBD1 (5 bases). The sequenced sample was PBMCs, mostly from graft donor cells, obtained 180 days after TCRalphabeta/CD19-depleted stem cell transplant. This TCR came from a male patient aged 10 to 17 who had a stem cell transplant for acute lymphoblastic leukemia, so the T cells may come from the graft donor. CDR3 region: CASSYLGTPYGYTF. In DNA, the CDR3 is TGTGCCAGCAGTTACTTGGGGACCCCATATGGCTACACCTTC.